Listed below are T cell receptor beta chains from one sample, sequenced in a study of cytomegalovirus exposure and HLA in healthy donors. Using immunoSEQ multiplex PCR, the repertoire was profiled, and TCRdb retains in-frame clones only, with some absent. The table includes around 220,000 clones, approximately 83% detected once. Material: PBMCs. These receptors were collected from a woman aged 30 to 39 in good health and CMV-seropositive. Each CDR3 is given with its conserved first and last residue. The D gene is left open where the match is weak. A row's size may be missing; if present it is once, few, many or a size class.

v_call	j_call	clone_size	d_call	cdr3_aa	cdr3_nt
TRBV6-5	TRBJ1-2	NA	NA	CASRKKGIYTF	TGTGCCAGCAGGAAAAAGGGGATCTACACCTTC
TRBV27	TRBJ2-7	NA	TRBD1	CASSLSGQGRSPYEQYF	TGTGCCAGCAGTTTAAGTGGACAGGGGAGGTCCCCCTACGAGCAGTACTTC
TRBV4-2	TRBJ2-1	NA	NA	CTSSQDLARVSYNEQFF	TGTACCAGCAGCCAAGACCTAGCTCGGGTCTCCTACAATGAGCAGTTCTTC
TRBV6-1	TRBJ1-1	NA	TRBD1	CASSEHRGWTEAFF	TGTGCCAGCAGTGAACACAGGGGGTGGACTGAAGCTTTCTTT
TRBV5-1	TRBJ2-7	NA	NA	CASSLAQADSYEQYF	TGCGCCAGCAGCTTGGCTCAGGCAGACTCCTACGAGCAGTACTTC
TRBV7-6	TRBJ2-7	NA	TRBD1	CASSLETGGSYEQYF	TGTGCCAGCAGCTTAGAGACAGGGGGCTCCTACGAGCAGTACTTC
TRBV18	TRBJ2-1	NA	NA	CATTEGNSYNEQFF	TGTGCCACCACCGAGGGGAACTCCTACAATGAGCAGTTCTTC
TRBV13	TRBJ2-7	once	TRBD1	CASSPKGGQGMYEQYF	TGTGCCAGCAGCCCCAAAGGGGGACAGGGGATGTACGAGCAGTACTTC
TRBV7-9	TRBJ1-2	NA	TRBD1	CASSFPGGTYGYTF	TGTGCCAGCAGCTTCCCAGGGGGCACCTATGGCTACACCTTC
TRBV29-1	TRBJ2-1	once	NA	CSGERRYNEQFF	TGCAGCGGGGAGAGACGATACAATGAGCAGTTCTTC
TRBV4-2	TRBJ2-5	NA	NA	CASSQVPLRGEETQYF	TGTGCCAGCAGCCAAGTACCACTCCGCGGGGAAGAGACCCAGTACTTC
TRBV4-1	TRBJ2-7	NA	NA	CASSPYLGGLYEQYF	TGCGCCAGCAGCCCTTACTTAGGGGGACTCTACGAGCAGTACTTC
TRBV27	TRBJ1-2	NA	NA	CASRLTENYGYTF	TGTGCCAGCAGACTGACAGAGAACTATGGCTACACCTTC
TRBV6-5	TRBJ1-2	NA	NA	CASRVDPGSYGYTF	TGTGCCAGCAGAGTTGACCCAGGTTCCTATGGCTACACCTTC
TRBV10-1	TRBJ2-3	NA	TRBD2	CASSDGTSGKLGDTQYF	TGCGCCAGCAGTGATGGGACTAGCGGGAAACTAGGAGATACGCAGTATTTT
TRBV28	TRBJ2-7	few	NA	CASNRVVYEQYF	TGTGCCAGCAATAGGGTAGTCTACGAGCAGTACTTC